This T cell receptor (beta chain) was profiled in a study of neurological immune-mediated disorders. This clonotype was observed at least ten times. Its cognate antigen is unknown. The cells used in sorted libraries, CD4+ or CD8+ T cells, numbered more than 850,000. Synthesis of cDNA was performed by 5'RACE using 10-nucleotide random UMIs. Every sequencing run drew on 15-18 subjects and yielded over 200 million TCR-beta sequences. TCRdb analysed the 5' RACE reads with MiXCR anew, one entry per CDR3 protein. Of approximately 27,000 distinct CDR3 sequences detected, roughly 23% appear once; the ten largest clones hold about 27%. Study-level results: Patients with HTLV-1-associated myelopathy showed the most TCR clonal expansion. Those with multiple sclerosis showed the least, falling below healthy controls.

Trimming cost V 0 bases and J 7 bases; bases outside gene matches: 10. The CDR3 extends over 16 amino acids. Germline lookup yields CDR1 DFQATT and CDR2 SNEGSKA (reference sequence). This TCR was sampled from a man aged 50 to 59 with HTLV-1-associated myelopathy (HAM/TSP). The V gene is TRBV20-1, the J gene TRBJ2-5; 11 bases are shared with TRBD2. Material: CD4+ T cells from blood. CDR3 amino acids: CSARDSASGRTGTQYF. CDR3 DNA sequence: TGCAGTGCTAGAGATTCGGCTAGCGGGAGGACAGGGACCCAGTACTTC.